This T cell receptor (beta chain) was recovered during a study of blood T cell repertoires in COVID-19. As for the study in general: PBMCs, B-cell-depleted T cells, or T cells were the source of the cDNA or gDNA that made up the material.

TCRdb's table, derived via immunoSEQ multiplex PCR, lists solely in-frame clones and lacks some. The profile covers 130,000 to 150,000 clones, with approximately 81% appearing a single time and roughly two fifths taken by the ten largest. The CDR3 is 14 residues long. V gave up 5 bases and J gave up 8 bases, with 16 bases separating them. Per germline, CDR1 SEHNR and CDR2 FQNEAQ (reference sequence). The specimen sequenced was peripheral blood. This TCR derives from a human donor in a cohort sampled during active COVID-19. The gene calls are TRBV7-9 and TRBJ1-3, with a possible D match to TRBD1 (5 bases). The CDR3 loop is CASSLPDKGHTIYF. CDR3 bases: TGTGCCAGCAGCCTCCCGGACAAAGGACACACCATATATTTT.